The clone carrying this T cell receptor beta chain was found many times. This CDR3 has 13 residues. Trimming cost V 0 bases and J 4 bases, with 5 bases left between them. Germline CDR1 and CDR2: MGHRA and YSYEKL. The entry originates in a study of CD8 T cells in ankylosing spondylitis. TCRdb redid the calling of the 5' RACE reads with MiXCR, one entry per CDR3 protein. The table records some 140,000 distinct CDR3 sequences, just under 7.5% of them present only once. The TCR comes from a female donor with ankylosing spondylitis or in good health (not recorded which). The specimen was blood, either unsorted or a sorted T cell fraction (not recorded which). The rearrangement joins TRBV4-1 to TRBJ2-3; no definite D call. The CDR3 nucleotides are TGCGCCAGCAGCCAAGAGCACGCAGATACGCAGTATTTT. It is translated as CASSQEHADTQYF.